This TCR beta chain was documented in a study of T cell responses to AZD1222 COVID-19 vaccine. The study, taken as a whole, reports: Without day 14 samples, only post-peak T cell repertoires were studied. CD4 TCRs covered the whole spike, strongest at regions 160-218 and 743-854. Nearly half of spike-specific TCRs reportedly go after variant regions that carry no mutations.

The CDR3 runs to 13 residues. V shed 4 bases, J shed 4 bases, and the junction held 1 base outside the gene matches. Germline assignment: CDR1 MNHNY and CDR2 SVGAGI (reference sequence). Second-dose schedules of about 4 or about 12 weeks were combined. Using immunoSEQ multiplex PCR, the repertoire was profiled, and TCRdb retains in-frame clones only, with some absent. There are 150,000 to 200,000 clones in the sample; approximately 90% occur only once, and under 1.5% lies in the top ten. Comments on this clone: What it recognizes is unknown.

The source was peripheral blood, collected 28 days after the second AZD1222 dose. This TCR was recovered from an adult who received the AZD1222 COVID-19 vaccine. The genes are TRBV6-6 and TRBJ1-2; TRBD1 matches at 9 bases. The CDR3 is CASSSQGAYGYTF. The CDR3 DNA follows: TGTGCCAGCAGTTCACAGGGGGCCTATGGCTACACCTTC.